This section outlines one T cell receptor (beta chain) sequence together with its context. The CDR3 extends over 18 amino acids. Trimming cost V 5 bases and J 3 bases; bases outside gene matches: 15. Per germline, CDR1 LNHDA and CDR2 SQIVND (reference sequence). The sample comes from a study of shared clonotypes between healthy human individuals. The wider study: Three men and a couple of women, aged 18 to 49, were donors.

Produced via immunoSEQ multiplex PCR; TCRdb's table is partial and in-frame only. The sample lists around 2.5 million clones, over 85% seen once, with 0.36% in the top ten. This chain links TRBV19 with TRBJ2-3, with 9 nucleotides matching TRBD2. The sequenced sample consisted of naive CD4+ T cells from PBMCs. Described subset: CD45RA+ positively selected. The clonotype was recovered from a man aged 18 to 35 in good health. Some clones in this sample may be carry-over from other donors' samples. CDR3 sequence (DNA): TGTGCCAGTAGTCGAACCTCTCTTAGCGGGAGTTTGACAGATACGCAGTATTTT. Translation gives CASSRTSLSGSLTDTQYF.